The 23 T cell receptor beta chains in this list originate from one sample, sequenced in a study of cytomegalovirus exposure and HLA in healthy donors. Produced via immunoSEQ multiplex PCR; TCRdb's table is partial and in-frame only. There are 250,000 or so clones in the sample; more than 85% occur only once, and around 11% lies in the top ten. The specimen sequenced was PBMCs. All receptors derive from a young man in good health and CMV-seropositive.

The rearrangement links TRBV30 to TRBJ2-7; TRBD2 aligns across 7 bases. This CDR3 region has 14 residues. With 0 bases clipped from V and 0 bases from J, the junction kept 2 bases outside the gene matches. CDR1 GTSNPN and CDR2 SVGIG come from the germline V gene (reference sequence). CDR3 sequence reads: CAWSVGGSSYEQYF. In DNA form, the CDR3 reads TGTGCCTGGAGTGTCGGGGGGAGCTCCTACGAGCAGTACTTC.

The chain is built from TRBV7-9 and TRBJ1-5, with D possibly being TRBD1 (5 bases). V lost 5 bases to trimming and J lost 4 bases, with 12 bases between them. Germline CDR1 reads SEHNR; CDR2 reads FQNEAQ (reference sequence). CDR3 length: 14 residues. CDR3 residues: CASSQAGPNQPQHF. The CDR3 DNA is TGTGCCAGCAGCCAAGCAGGGCCTAATCAGCCCCAGCATTTT.

The chain recombines TRBV28 with TRBJ1-3; D is uncertain. The CDR3 loop spans 14 amino acids. Deletions cut 5 bases from V and 0 bases from J, with 8 bases between. In germline, CDR1 is MDHEN, CDR2 SYDVKM. CDR3 amino acids: CASSTRYSGNTIYF. The CDR3 DNA is TGTGCCAGCAGTACGCGGTACTCTGGAAACACCATATATTTT.

For the CDR3, the DNA is TGTGCCAGCAGTTTAGTCGGGACCGTTCGAAACTATGGCTACACCTTC. It encodes CASSLVGTVRNYGYTF. The rearrangement joins TRBV28 to TRBJ1-2; D is possibly TRBD1 (5 bases). V was pared by 2 bases and J by 2 bases, with 15 bases between. The CDR3 sequence is 16 residues long. The germline gives CDR1 MDHEN, CDR2 SYDVKM.

V usage is TRBV11-2 and J usage is TRBJ2-7; D remains ambiguous. In germline, CDR1 is SGHAT, CDR2 FQNNGV. V was shortened by 0 bases and J by 4 bases, with 19 bases between the two germline ends. CDR3 length: 17 residues. CDR3 DNA: TGTGCCAGCAGCTTAGATCACGGCCCTATTATGGGGTACGAGCAGTACTTC. This codes for CASSLDHGPIMGYEQYF.

This sequence joins TRBV5-1 and TRBJ2-7; TRBD2 might be the D (6 bases). This CDR3 region has 14 residues. The V end lost 2 bases, the J end lost 0 bases, and 9 bases lay between the germline ends. CDR1 is SGHRS and CDR2 is YFSETQ in the germline V gene. The CDR3: CASSFVGGSYEQYF. CDR3 DNA sequence: TGCGCCAGCAGCTTCGTGGGAGGCTCCTACGAGCAGTACTTC.

V and J are TRBV5-4 and TRBJ2-1; D remains ambiguous. V lost 2 bases and J 6 bases, leaving 9 bases between the germline ends. The CDR3 is 13 amino acids. Germline V gene data show CDR1 as SGHNT and CDR2 as YYREEE (reference sequence). CDR3 in amino acids: CASSFDSANEQFF. The CDR3 DNA follows: TGTGCCAGCAGCTTTGATAGTGCCAATGAGCAGTTCTTC. The whole variable domain, remainder taken from reference TRBV5-4 and TRBJ2-1, is ETGVTQSPTHLIKTRGQQVTLRCSSQSGHNTVSWYQQALGQGPQFIFQYYREEENGRGNFPPRFSGLQFPNYSSELNVNALELDDSALYLCASSFDSANEQFFGPGTRLTVL.

The chain recombines TRBV4-2 with TRBJ2-7; TRBD1 might be the D (6 bases). The CDR3 has 15 amino acids. Germline values: CDR1 LGHNA, CDR2 YNFKEQ. Trimming pared 2 bases from V and 0 bases from J, leaving 11 bases between. CDR3 protein: CASSQIQGISYEQYF. The CDR3 DNA reads TGTGCCAGCAGCCAAATACAGGGCATCTCCTACGAGCAGTACTTC.

The gene calls are TRBV4-1 and TRBJ1-5; 7 bases match TRBD1. Germline-derived CDR1 and CDR2 are MGHRA and YSYEKL. The CDR3 is 15 residues long. With V trimmed by 5 bases and J by 1 base, 5 bases remained unmatched. Here the CDR3 DNA reads TGCGCCAGCAGCAATCCGGGACAGAGCAATCAGCCCCAGCATTTT. Its translation is CASSNPGQSNQPQHF.

The chain links TRBV14 to TRBJ2-7; D gene ambiguous. CDR3 length: 12 amino acids. V shed 5 bases and J shed 1 base, with 6 bases lying between them. CDR1 is SGHDN and CDR2 is FVKESK in the germline V gene. CDR3 residues: CASSISSYEQYF. For the CDR3, the DNA is TGTGCCAGCAGCATCTCGTCCTACGAGCAGTACTTC.

The chain carries TRBV2 and TRBJ1-1; 8 bases match TRBD1. Germline V gives CDR1 SNHLY, CDR2 FYNNEI. The ends lost 5 bases at V and 3 bases at J; junction bases unmatched: 5. The CDR3 contains 14 residues. The CDR3 nucleotides read TGTGCCAGCAGTAGACAGGGGTTCGACACTGAAGCTTTCTTT. Translation gives CASSRQGFDTEAFF.

The CDR3 bases are TGTGCCAGCGGACCCGGGAGGGCCGGAGGGGTCTTCGGCAATCAGCCCCAGCATTTT. Its translation: CASGPGRAGGVFGNQPQHF. The V gene is TRBV6-9, the J gene TRBJ1-5, with D possibly matching TRBD1 (5 bases). CDR3 size: 19 residues. The V gene lost 8 bases and the J gene lost 2 bases, with 28 bases spanning the gap. Germline loops: CDR1 MNHGY, CDR2 SVAAGI.

The chain recombines TRBV5-6 with TRBJ1-1, with D unresolved. This CDR3 has 13 amino acids. The germline V gene encodes CDR1 SGHDT and CDR2 YYEEEE. V was clipped by 1 base and J by 4 bases, with 8 bases between them. The CDR3 protein is CASSLLGSTEAFF. In nucleotides, the CDR3 is TGTGCCAGCAGCTTGTTAGGGAGCACTGAAGCTTTCTTT.

The V call is TRBV5-6, the J call TRBJ2-5; D is unclear. Per the germline V gene, CDR1 is SGHDT and CDR2 is YYEEEE. Trimming took off 0 bases at V and 3 bases at J, with 6 bases between the two ends. The CDR3 extends over 13 amino acids. The chain's CDR3 is CASSLVGEETQYF. The CDR3 DNA is TGTGCCAGCAGCTTGGTGGGTGAAGAGACCCAGTACTTC. The whole variable domain, remainder taken from reference TRBV5-6 and TRBJ2-5, is DAGVTQSPTHLIKTRGQQVTLRCSPKSGHDTVSWYQQALGQGPQFIFQYYEEEERQRGNFPDRFSGHQFPNYSSELNVNALLLGDSALYLCASSLVGEETQYFGPGTRLLVL.

The chain couples TRBV13 to TRBJ1-1, with D hard to call. Germline assignment: CDR1 PRHDT and CDR2 FYEKMQ (reference sequence). The CDR3 length is 12 residues. Deletions cut 1 base from V and 4 bases from J, with 4 bases between. CDR3 nucleotide sequence: TGTGCCAGCAGCTTAGTGGGCACTGAAGCTTTCTTT. It translates to CASSLVGTEAFF.

The chain couples TRBV29-1 to TRBJ2-7; D remains unclear. CDR1 and CDR2 from the germline V gene are SQVTM and ANQGSEA. This CDR3 spans 13 amino acids. Trimming took off 4 bases at V and 0 bases at J, with 10 bases between the two ends. CDR3 bases: TGCAGCGTTGGCGCGGAATTCTCCTACGAGCAGTACTTC. Its translation: CSVGAEFSYEQYF.

This chain joins TRBV5-1 and TRBJ1-5; 9 bases fit TRBD1. The CDR3 is made up of 15 amino acids. Germline CDR1 SGHRS, CDR2 YFSETQ. The V segment lost 0 bases and the J segment 6 bases; nucleotides outside the gene matches: 4. CDR3 nucleotides: TGCGCCAGCAGCTTGGGCGGGACAGGGCTTCAGCCCCAGCATTTT. Protein sequence: CASSLGGTGLQPQHF.

The rearrangement uses TRBV9 and TRBJ2-6; 7 bases fit TRBD2. J gave up 0 bases and V 5 bases, and 17 bases lay outside the gene matches. Germline V gives CDR1 SGDLS, CDR2 YYNGEE. This CDR3 region has 20 residues. CDR3 loop: CASSRGRGLWELSGANVLTF. The CDR3 region has the DNA TGTGCCAGCAGTCGCGGGAGAGGTCTCTGGGAACTCTCTGGGGCCAACGTCCTGACTTTC.

This clone was seen a single time. The chain recombines TRBV4-1 with TRBJ2-7; D perhaps matches TRBD2 (7 bases). CDR3 length: 18 residues. The V end was cut by 3 bases, the J end by 3 bases, with 24 bases between. Germline V gene sequence: CDR1 MGHRA, CDR2 YSYEKL. The CDR3 spells CASSQTGGAGAMVYEQYF. The CDR3, as DNA: TGCGCCAGCAGCCAGACCGGGGGCGCGGGAGCGATGGTCTACGAGCAGTACTTC.

The rearrangement links TRBV9 to TRBJ1-1, with no clear D. CDR3 length: 14 amino acids. V shed 0 bases and J shed 2 bases, with 8 bases lying between them. Germline V gene sequence: CDR1 SGDLS, CDR2 YYNGEE. The CDR3 here is CASSVVDLNTEAFF. The CDR3 DNA sequence: TGTGCCAGCAGCGTAGTTGACCTAAACACTGAAGCTTTCTTT.

This chain uses TRBV5-6 with TRBJ1-2; no clear D gene. The germline V gene has CDR1 SGHDT and CDR2 YYEEEE. Trimming pared 1 base from V and 6 bases from J, leaving 10 bases between. CDR3 size: 13 residues. The CDR3 DNA reads as TGTGCCAGCAGCTTGCTAGGCGGACATGGCTACACCTTC. It specifies CASSLLGGHGYTF.

This sequence joins TRBV27 and TRBJ2-7; TRBD2 matches 9 bases. The ends lost 2 bases at V and 3 bases at J; junction bases unmatched: 5. CDR1 is MNHEY, CDR2 SMNVEV, per germline (reference sequence). This CDR3 has 15 residues. The CDR3 reads CASSLISGSVYEQYF. Here the CDR3 DNA reads TGTGCCAGCAGTTTAATTAGCGGGAGTGTCTACGAGCAGTACTTC.

The chain is built from TRBV11-2 and TRBJ1-5; D is undetermined. The germline CDR1 and CDR2 sequences are SGHAT and FQNNGV. V was cut by 6 bases and J by 0 bases, with 9 bases left in between. This CDR3 is built from 14 residues. CDR3 DNA: TGTGCCAGCAGGGGTTGGGGTAGCAATCAGCCCCAGCATTTT. Its translation is CASRGWGSNQPQHF.